This T cell receptor beta chain was recovered during a study of T cells in Graves' hyperthyroidism and ophthalmopathy. Study-wide findings and caveats: With a median lead of around 5.9 months before onset, the model predicted ophthalmopathy. Blood shared most expanded thyroid clonotypes above 0.001.

Details on this clonotype: Antigen specificity is unknown.

Amplification yielded TCR beta CDR3 regions, with RNA transcripts as the source. In the first-round RT-PCR of the TCR CDR3, the HTBI primer set was used. TCRdb processed the multiplex PCR reads anew with MiXCR; each CDR3 protein has one entry. Of roughly 520,000 distinct CDR3 sequences in the sample, around 22% were seen once. V lost 3 bases and J lost 4, with 12 bases in between. The CDR3 length is 14 residues. Per the germline V gene, CDR1 is KGHSH and CDR2 is LQKENI. The chain combines TRBV18 with TRBJ1-2, with TRBD1 as a possible D gene (6 bases). Sequences were obtained from blood. This receptor was taken from a woman in her thirties with Graves' ophthalmopathy. The CDR3 bases are TGTGCCAGCTCACCCCAGGGGCGCGGCTATGGCTACACCTTC. It specifies CASSPQGRGYGYTF.